What follows are 20 T cell receptor beta chains derived from one specimen sequenced in a study of T cells in Graves' hyperthyroidism and ophthalmopathy. Amplification targeted TCR beta CDR3 regions from RNA transcripts. Using the HTBI primer set, a first-round RT-PCR was run on the TCR CDR3. TCRdb analysed the multiplex PCR reads with MiXCR anew, one entry per CDR3 protein. The repertoire holds more than 550,000 distinct CDR3 sequences, with just under 45% as singletons. Source material: peripheral blood or thyroid tissue (not recorded which). The origin of the receptors is an adult man with Graves' disease, either hyperthyroidism or ophthalmopathy (not recorded which).

On this clonotype: Mismatch with germline at one junction end may stem from a read error. The rearrangement uses TRBV7-9 and TRBJ1-4; D not resolved. CDR1 and CDR2 from the germline V gene are SEHNR and FQNEAQ (reference sequence). The CDR3 runs 14 residues. In nucleotides, the CDR3 is TGTGCCAGCAGCTTAGCCTGGGGAAATGAAGAACTGTTTTTT. Translated: CASSLAWGNEELFF.

This chain uses TRBV4-1 with TRBJ1-6; TRBD1 agrees at 7 bases. Trimming took 2 bases from V and 5 from J; bases not matched to a gene: 9. Germline CDR1 reads MGHRA; CDR2 reads YSYEKL. This CDR3 region has 17 residues. CDR3 region: CASSQRVPGQNNSPLHF. CDR3 nucleotide sequence: TGCGCCAGCAGCCAACGTGTCCCGGGACAGAATAATTCACCCCTCCACTTT.

J is TRBJ1-1 and V is TRBV5-1; the D is unclear. V lost 4 bases, J lost 1 base, and 11 bases lay in between. The CDR3 spans 14 residues. CDR1 is SGHRS and CDR2 is YFSETQ in the germline V gene. This chain's CDR3 is CASSPRVSNTEAFF. In DNA, the CDR3 is TGCGCCAGCAGCCCGAGGGTCTCGAACACTGAAGCTTTCTTT.

V gene TRBV7-6 combines with J gene TRBJ2-2; no reliable D call. The CDR3 length is 12 residues. Deletions cut 1 base from V and 8 bases from J, with 5 bases between. CDR1 and CDR2 (germline): SGHVS, FNYEAQ. As DNA, the CDR3 is TGTGCCAGCAGCTTAGGCGAAGGGGAGCTGTTTTTT. Residues: CASSLGEGELFF.

This clonotype has more than one count but fewer than ten. The V gene is TRBV24-1, the J gene TRBJ1-2; 7 bases line up with TRBD1. CDR3 length: 15 residues. The V and J ends lost 5 bases and 6 bases, in that order; junction bases with no gene match: 11. Germline-derived CDR1 and CDR2 are KGHDR and SFDVKD. Here the CDR3 DNA reads TGTGCCACCAGTGCCTCAGACAGGGTAAAGGATGGCTACACCTTC. This sequence encodes CATSASDRVKDGYTF.

In its sample, this clonotype was seen many times. This chain uses TRBV20-1 with TRBJ1-2, with TRBD1 identical over 10 bases. The CDR3 contains 13 residues. Germline V CDR1 and CDR2: DFQATT, SNEGSKA (reference sequence). The J segment lost 6 bases and the V segment lost 6 bases, leaving 7 bases of the junction unmatched. CDR3 protein: CSATPGQGHGYTF. The CDR3 DNA sequence: TGCAGTGCAACGCCGGGACAGGGGCATGGCTACACCTTC.

This clonotype has only one observation. The conserved closing phenylalanine or tryptophan is absent in this CDR3, likely reflecting a read error. The rearrangement joins TRBV29-1 to TRBJ2-7; TRBD2 agrees at 10 bases. The CDR3 sequence is 15 residues long. CDR1 SQVTM and CDR2 ANQGSEA come from the germline V gene. V gave up 5 bases and J gave up 0 bases; unmatched junction bases: 7. CDR3 protein: CSVTSGGDPSYEQYS. The CDR3 DNA is TGCAGCGTTACCAGCGGGGGGGATCCCTCCTACGAGCAGTACTCC.

This rearrangement joins TRBV9 to TRBJ1-4, with D possibly being TRBD1 (5 bases). V lost 0 bases and J lost 5, with 14 bases in between. This CDR3 is 16 amino acids long. Germline CDR1 is SGDLS and CDR2 is YYNGEE. In DNA form, the CDR3 reads TGTGCCAGCAGCGTAGTTTCGAGACAGTCAAATGAAAAACTGTTTTTT. Its protein product is CASSVVSRQSNEKLFF. The full variable domain, its missing parts supplied by reference TRBV9 and TRBJ1-4, is DSGVTQTPKHLITATGQRVTLRCSPRSGDLSVYWYQQSLDQGLQFLIQYYNGEERAKGNILERFSAQQFPDLHSELNLSSLELGDSALYFCASSVVSRQSNEKLFFGSGTQLSVL.

This sequence joins TRBV7-4 and TRBJ2-7, with 7 nucleotides matching TRBD1. Per the germline V gene, CDR1 is SGHVT and CDR2 is SQSDAQ. The V segment lost 5 bases and the J segment 6 bases; nucleotides outside the gene matches: 10. This CDR3 spans 14 amino acids. CDR3 nucleotides: TGTGCCAGCAGCGTTGGGACAGAAAGTTGCGAGCAGTACTTC. It is translated as CASSVGTESCEQYF.

The chain has TRBV29-1 and TRBJ2-3; 12 bases agree with TRBD1. Germline V gene data show CDR1 as SQVTM and CDR2 as ANQGSEA. There are 16 residues in the CDR3. J was trimmed by 0 bases and V by 7 bases; bases with no gene match: 8. The chain's CDR3 is CSALRDRGRSTDTQYF. The DNA of the CDR3 is TGCAGCGCCCTCCGGGACAGGGGGCGAAGCACAGATACGCAGTATTTT.

Of note for this clonotype: Being one base from a much bigger clone, this may be a read error. Without the conserved terminal phenylalanine or tryptophan, this CDR3 likely stems from a read error. CDR3 protein: CASSNPLVAQETQYL. Here the CDR3 DNA reads TGTGCCAGTAGTAACCCCCTCGTGGCCCAAGAGACCCAGTACCTC. The chain employs TRBV19 and TRBJ2-5; D call uncertain. V lost 4 bases and J 1 base, leaving 13 bases between the germline ends. This CDR3 contains 15 residues. Germline CDR1 and CDR2: LNHDA and SQIVND (reference sequence).

A note on this clonotype: This clone may be a read error of a much larger clone one base away. The chain has TRBV15 and TRBJ1-3; D not certain. CDR3 length: 17 amino acids. The germline V gene has CDR1 LNHNV and CDR2 YYDKDF (reference sequence). V was clipped by 1 base and J by 0 bases, with 13 bases between them. The CDR3 here is CATSRGERADSGNTIYF. The DNA of the CDR3 is TGTGCCACCAGCAGAGGGGAGAGGGCCGACTCTGGAAACACCATATATTTT. Looking up the rest from reference TRBV15 and TRBJ1-3 gives the full variable domain: DAMVIQNPRYQVTQFGKPVTLSCSQTLNHNVMYWYQQKSSQAPKLLFHYYDKDFNNEADTPDNFQSRRPNTSFCFLDIRSPGLGDTAMYLCATSRGERADSGNTIYFGEGSWLTVV.

The rearrangement joins TRBV7-8 to TRBJ2-7; TRBD1 agrees at 11 bases. V dropped 4 bases and J dropped 5; count of bases not matched to a gene: 7. In germline, CDR1 is SGHVS, CDR2 FQNEAQ. This CDR3 comprises 15 residues. In DNA, the CDR3 is TGTGCCAGCAGCTCCCCGGACAGGGGGCTCCACGAGCAGTACTTC. Its protein product is CASSSPDRGLHEQYF.

The sample holds a few counts of this clonotype. This sequence joins TRBV7-9 and TRBJ1-5, with D perhaps matching TRBD1 (6 bases). Germline CDR1 reads SEHNR; CDR2 reads FQNEAQ (reference sequence). The CDR3 consists of 16 residues. V was clipped by 5 bases and J by 1 base, with 15 bases between them. Here the CDR3 reads CASSQVTGASNQPQHF. The CDR3 DNA reads as TGTGCCAGCAGCCAAGTGACGGGGGCGAGCAATCAGCCCCAGCATTTT.

This clonotype occurred a few times. The V call is TRBV6-5, the J call TRBJ2-7, with TRBD2 matching over 11 bases. Germline CDR1 reads MNHEY; CDR2 reads SVGAGI. The junction had 4 bases not matched to a gene; V was cut back by 2 bases and J by 4 bases. CDR3 length: 15 amino acids. The DNA for the CDR3 is TGTGCCAGCAGTTACAAGACTAGCGGGGCGTACGAGCAGTACTTC. Residues: CASSYKTSGAYEQYF.

This clonotype was detected ten times or more. This sequence joins TRBV25-1 and TRBJ1-4, with 7 nucleotides matching TRBD1. The CDR3 totals 15 residues. Germline V lookup: CDR1 MGHDK, CDR2 SYGVNS. The V gene end was trimmed by 5 bases and the J gene end by 7 bases; junction bases not matched to a gene: 10. The CDR3 loop is CASSKQQGRVEKLFF. DNA of the CDR3: TGTGCCAGCAGTAAACAACAGGGGCGGGTTGAAAAACTGTTTTTT.

V is TRBV7-3 and J is TRBJ2-7; TRBD1 matches at 9 bases. Losses at the gene ends were 4 bases for V and 6 bases for J; bases not matched to a gene: 7. Germline loops: CDR1 SGHTA, CDR2 FQGTGA. There are 14 residues in the CDR3. The CDR3 loop is CASSYSQGAAEQYF. DNA for the CDR3: TGTGCCAGCAGCTACTCACAGGGGGCCGCCGAGCAGTACTTC.

V usage is TRBV29-1 and J usage is TRBJ2-5; 9 nucleotides match TRBD2. The germline V gene has CDR1 SQVTM and CDR2 ANQGSEA. Germline trimming cut 4 bases from V and 7 bases from J; bases unmatched to any gene: 16. CDR3 size: 16 residues. The CDR3: CSVVPYQGLAQGTQYF. Here the CDR3 DNA reads TGCAGCGTTGTCCCGTACCAAGGACTAGCGCAGGGGACCCAGTACTTC. Full variable domain (rest looked up from reference TRBV29-1 and TRBJ2-5): SAVISQKPSRDICQRGTSLTIQCQVDSQVTMMFWYRQQPGQSLTLIATANQGSEATYESGFVIDKFPISRPNLTFSTLTVSNMSPEDSSIYLCSVVPYQGLAQGTQYFGPGTRLLVL.

The genes are TRBV12-3 or TRBV12-4 and TRBJ1-1; perhaps TRBD1 as D (5 bases). The CDR3 has 15 amino acids. The V end lost 3 bases, the J end lost 5 bases, and 16 bases lay between the germline ends. CDR3: CASSLGVLSGTEAFF. CDR3 sequence (DNA): TGTGCCAGCAGTTTGGGGGTGCTCTCTGGTACTGAAGCTTTCTTT.

The V and J genes are TRBV7-9 and TRBJ2-5; 8 bases agree with TRBD1. The CDR3 covers 11 residues. Per the germline V gene, CDR1 is SEHNR and CDR2 is FQNEAQ (reference sequence). Trimming cost V 3 bases and J 9 bases; bases outside gene matches: 0. CDR3 coding DNA: TGTGCCAGCAGCTTGACAGGGGCCCAGTACTTC. Translating gives CASSLTGAQYF.